Described below is a single T cell receptor (beta chain) sequence and its context. The antigen remains unidentified. This sample was taken from a study of vaccination effects on CD4 cells after COVID-19. The repertoire was sequenced with immunoSEQ multiplex PCR; TCRdb's copy has only in-frame clones and lacks some. The sample lists 50,000 or so clones, approximately 70% occurring once. Once cultured for 10 to 11 days, the cells underwent separation to obtain CD4+ T cells. V was cut by 2 bases and J by 6 bases, with 4 bases left in between. This CDR3 contains 11 residues. CDR1 and CDR2 (germline): LGHDT, YNNKEL (reference sequence).

The chain recombines TRBV3-1 (or the pseudogene TRBV3-2) with TRBJ1-2, with D unclear. This sample comprised CD4+ T cells from PBMCs cultured without peptide, obtained before COVID-19 vaccination. This TCR came from a human donor who received a COVID-19 vaccine. The CDR3 is CASSQYHGYTF. Here the CDR3 DNA reads TGTGCCAGCAGCCAATACCATGGCTACACCTTC.